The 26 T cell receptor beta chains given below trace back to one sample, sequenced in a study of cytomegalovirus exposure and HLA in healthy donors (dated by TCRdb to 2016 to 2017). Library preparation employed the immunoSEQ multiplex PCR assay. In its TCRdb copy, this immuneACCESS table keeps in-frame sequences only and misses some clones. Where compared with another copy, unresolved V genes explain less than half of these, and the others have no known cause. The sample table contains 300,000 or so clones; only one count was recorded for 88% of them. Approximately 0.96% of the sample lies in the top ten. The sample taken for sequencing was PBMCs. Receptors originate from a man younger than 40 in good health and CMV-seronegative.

This CDR3 is CASSVDSINEQFF. CDR3 bases: TGTGCCAGCAGCGTAGATAGCATCAATGAGCAGTTCTTC. The rearrangement uses TRBV9 and TRBJ2-1; no clear D. Per germline, CDR1 SGDLS and CDR2 YYNGEE. The V and J ends lost 0 bases and 6 bases respectively, with 7 bases between them. There are 13 residues in the CDR3.

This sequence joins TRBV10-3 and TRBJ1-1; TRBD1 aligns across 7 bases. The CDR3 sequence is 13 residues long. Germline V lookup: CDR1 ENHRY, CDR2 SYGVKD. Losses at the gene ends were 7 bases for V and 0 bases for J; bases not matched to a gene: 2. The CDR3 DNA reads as TGTGCCATCAAGGGGGCCCTGAACACTGAAGCTTTCTTT. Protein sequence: CAIKGALNTEAFF.

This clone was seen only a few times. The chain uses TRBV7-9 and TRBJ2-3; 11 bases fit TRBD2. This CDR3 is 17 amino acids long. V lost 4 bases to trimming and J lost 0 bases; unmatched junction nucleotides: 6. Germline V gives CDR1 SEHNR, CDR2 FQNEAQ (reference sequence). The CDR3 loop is CASSSRLAGYSTDTQYF. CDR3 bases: TGTGCCAGCAGCTCCCGACTAGCGGGGTATAGCACAGATACGCAGTATTTT.

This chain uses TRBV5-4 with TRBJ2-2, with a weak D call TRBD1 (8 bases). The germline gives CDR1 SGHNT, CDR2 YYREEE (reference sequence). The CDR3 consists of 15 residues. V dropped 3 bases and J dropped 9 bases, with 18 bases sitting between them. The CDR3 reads CASSYGQGGNRELFF. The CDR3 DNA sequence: TGTGCCAGCAGCTACGGACAGGGAGGGAACAGGGAGCTGTTTTTT.

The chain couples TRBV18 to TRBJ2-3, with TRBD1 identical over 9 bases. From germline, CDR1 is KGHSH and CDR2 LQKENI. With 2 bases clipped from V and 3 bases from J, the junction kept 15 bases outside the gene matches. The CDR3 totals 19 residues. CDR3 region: CASSPRLVQGARGTDTQYF. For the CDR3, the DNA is TGTGCCAGCTCACCAAGACTAGTACAGGGGGCAAGGGGAACAGATACGCAGTATTTT. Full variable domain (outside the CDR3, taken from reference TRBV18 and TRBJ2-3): NAGVMQNPRHLVRRRGQEARLRCSPMKGHSHVYWYRQLPEEGLKFMVYLQKENIIDESGMPKERFSAEFPKEGPSILRIQQVVRGDSAAYFCASSPRLVQGARGTDTQYFGPGTRLTVL.

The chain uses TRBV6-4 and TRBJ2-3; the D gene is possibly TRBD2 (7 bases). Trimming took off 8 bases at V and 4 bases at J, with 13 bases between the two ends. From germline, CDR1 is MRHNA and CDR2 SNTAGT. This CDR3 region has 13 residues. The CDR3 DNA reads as TGTGCCAGCGGGGGGGGCAGGGCAGATACGCAGTATTTT. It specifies CASGGGRADTQYF.

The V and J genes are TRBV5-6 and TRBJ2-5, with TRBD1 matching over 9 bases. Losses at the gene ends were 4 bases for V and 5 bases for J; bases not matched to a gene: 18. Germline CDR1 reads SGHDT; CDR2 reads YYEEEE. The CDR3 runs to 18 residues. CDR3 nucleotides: TGTGCCAGCAGCCCGTCCCCGGGACAGGGCTTCTTTTGGGAGACCCAGTACTTC. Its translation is CASSPSPGQGFFWETQYF. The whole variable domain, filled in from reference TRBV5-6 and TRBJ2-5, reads DAGVTQSPTHLIKTRGQQVTLRCSPKSGHDTVSWYQQALGQGPQFIFQYYEEEERQRGNFPDRFSGHQFPNYSSELNVNALLLGDSALYLCASSPSPGQGFFWETQYFGPGTRLLVL.

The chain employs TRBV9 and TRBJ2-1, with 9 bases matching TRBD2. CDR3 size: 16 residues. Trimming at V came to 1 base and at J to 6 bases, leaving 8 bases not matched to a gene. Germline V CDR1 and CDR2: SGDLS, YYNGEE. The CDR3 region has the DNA TGTGCCAGCAGCGTAACAGCTAGCGGGGTTCTCAATGAGCAGTTCTTC. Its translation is CASSVTASGVLNEQFF.

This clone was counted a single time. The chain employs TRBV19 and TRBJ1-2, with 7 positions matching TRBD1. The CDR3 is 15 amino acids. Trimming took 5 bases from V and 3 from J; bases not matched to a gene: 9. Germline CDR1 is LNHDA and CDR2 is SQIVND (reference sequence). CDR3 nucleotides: TGTGCCAGTAGTCAGGACAGGTTGGTCGACTATGGCTACACCTTC. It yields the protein CASSQDRLVDYGYTF. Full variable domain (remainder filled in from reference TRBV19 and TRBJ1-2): DGGITQSPKYLFRKEGQNVTLSCEQNLNHDAMYWYRQDPGQGLRLIYYSQIVNDFQKGDIAEGYSVSREKKESFPLTVTSAQKNPTAFYLCASSQDRLVDYGYTFGSGTRLTVV.

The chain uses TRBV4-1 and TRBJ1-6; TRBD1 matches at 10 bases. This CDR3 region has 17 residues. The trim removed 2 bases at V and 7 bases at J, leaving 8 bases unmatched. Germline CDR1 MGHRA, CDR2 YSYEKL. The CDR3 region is CASSQKQPDRGNSPLHF. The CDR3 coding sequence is TGCGCCAGCAGCCAAAAGCAACCGGACAGGGGGAATTCACCCCTCCACTTT.

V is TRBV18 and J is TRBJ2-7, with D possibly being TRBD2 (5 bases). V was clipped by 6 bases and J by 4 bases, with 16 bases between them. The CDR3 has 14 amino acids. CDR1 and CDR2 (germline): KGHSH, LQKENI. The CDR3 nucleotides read TGTGCCAGCTCCCCCGCGGGCAGCGATTACGAGCAGTACTTC. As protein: CASSPAGSDYEQYF.

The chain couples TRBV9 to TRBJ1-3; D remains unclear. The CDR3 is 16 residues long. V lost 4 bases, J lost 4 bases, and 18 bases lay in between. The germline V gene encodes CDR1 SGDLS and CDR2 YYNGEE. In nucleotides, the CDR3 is TGTGCCAGCAGCCCTGGCGGTATAGTTTCAGGAAACACCATATATTTT. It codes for CASSPGGIVSGNTIYF.

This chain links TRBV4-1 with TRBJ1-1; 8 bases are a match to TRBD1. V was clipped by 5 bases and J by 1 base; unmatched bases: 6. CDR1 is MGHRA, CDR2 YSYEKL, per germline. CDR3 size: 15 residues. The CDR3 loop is CASSWSDRANTEAFF. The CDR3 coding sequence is TGCGCCAGCAGCTGGTCGGACAGGGCGAACACTGAAGCTTTCTTT.

Written as DNA, the CDR3 is TGCGCCAGCAGTCCTCTAGCGGGGGGTACCTATGAGCAGTTCTTC. It yields the protein CASSPLAGGTYEQFF. The chain links TRBV10-2 to TRBJ2-1; TRBD2 agrees at 11 bases. This CDR3 is built from 15 residues. Germline CDR1 WSHSY, CDR2 SAAADI. The junction had 8 bases not matched to a gene; V was cut back by 5 bases and J by 8 bases.

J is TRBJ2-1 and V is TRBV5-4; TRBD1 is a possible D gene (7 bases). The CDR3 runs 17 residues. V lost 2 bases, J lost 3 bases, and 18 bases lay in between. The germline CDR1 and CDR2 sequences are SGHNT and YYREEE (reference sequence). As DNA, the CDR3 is TGTGCCAGCAGCTTCCCCAGGGGGGAGGTGGACTACAATGAGCAGTTCTTC. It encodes CASSFPRGEVDYNEQFF.

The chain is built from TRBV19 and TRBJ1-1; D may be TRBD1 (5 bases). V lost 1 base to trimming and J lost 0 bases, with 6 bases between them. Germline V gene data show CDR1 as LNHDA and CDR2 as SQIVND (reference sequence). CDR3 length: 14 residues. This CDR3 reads CASSIGQLNTEAFF. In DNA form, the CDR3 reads TGTGCCAGTAGTATAGGACAGTTGAACACTGAAGCTTTCTTT.

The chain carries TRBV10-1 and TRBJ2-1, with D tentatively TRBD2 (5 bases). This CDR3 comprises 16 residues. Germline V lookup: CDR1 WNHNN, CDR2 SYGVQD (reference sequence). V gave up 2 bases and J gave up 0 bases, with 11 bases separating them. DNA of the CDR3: TGCGCCAGCAGTGAGAGACAAGGGAGCTCCTACAATGAGCAGTTCTTC. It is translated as CASSERQGSSYNEQFF.

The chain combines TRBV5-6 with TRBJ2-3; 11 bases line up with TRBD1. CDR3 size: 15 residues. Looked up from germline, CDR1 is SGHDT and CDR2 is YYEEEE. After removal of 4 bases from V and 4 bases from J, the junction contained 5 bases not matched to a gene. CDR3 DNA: TGTGCCAGCAGCCTACGGACAGGGGGCGCAGATACGCAGTATTTT. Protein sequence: CASSLRTGGADTQYF.

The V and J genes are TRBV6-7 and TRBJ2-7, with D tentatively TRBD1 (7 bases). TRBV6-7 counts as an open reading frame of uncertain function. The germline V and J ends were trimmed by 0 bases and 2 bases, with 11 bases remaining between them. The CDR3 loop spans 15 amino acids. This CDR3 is CASSYSAGGTYEQYF. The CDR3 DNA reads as TGTGCCAGCAGTTACTCGGCAGGGGGGACCTACGAGCAGTACTTC.

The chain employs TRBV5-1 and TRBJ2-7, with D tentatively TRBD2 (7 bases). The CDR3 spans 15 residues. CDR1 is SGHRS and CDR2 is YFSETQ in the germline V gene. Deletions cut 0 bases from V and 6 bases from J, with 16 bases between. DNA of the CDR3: TGCGCCAGCAGCTTGGTAGGGGGGGCTCCCGTCGAGCAGTACTTC. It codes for CASSLVGGAPVEQYF. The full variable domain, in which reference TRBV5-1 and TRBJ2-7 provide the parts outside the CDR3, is KAGVTQTPRYLIKTRGQQVTLSCSPISGHRSVSWYQQTPGQGLQFLFEYFSETQRNKGNFPGRFSGRQFSNSRSEMNVSTLELGDSALYLCASSLVGGAPVEQYFGPGTRLTVT.

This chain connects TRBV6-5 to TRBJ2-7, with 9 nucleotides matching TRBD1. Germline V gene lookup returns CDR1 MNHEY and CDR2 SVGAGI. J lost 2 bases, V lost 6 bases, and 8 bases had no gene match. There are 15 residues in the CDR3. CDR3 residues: CASRKGQGRTYEQYF. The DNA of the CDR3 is TGTGCCAGCAGAAAGGGACAGGGAAGGACCTACGAGCAGTACTTC.

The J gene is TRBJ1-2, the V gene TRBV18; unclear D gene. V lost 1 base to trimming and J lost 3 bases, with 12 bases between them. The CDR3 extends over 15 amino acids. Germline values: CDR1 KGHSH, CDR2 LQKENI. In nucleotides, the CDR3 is TGTGCCAGCTCACCACTGGAGGCATCAGACTATGGCTACACCTTC. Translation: CASSPLEASDYGYTF.

CDR3 coding DNA: TGTGCCAGCAGCCCCCAGAACAGCCGGTCCTACAATGAGCAGTTCTTC. Encoded protein: CASSPQNSRSYNEQFF. The genes are TRBV7-6 and TRBJ2-1; D not certain. The germline V gene encodes CDR1 SGHVS and CDR2 FNYEAQ. Trimming removed 5 bases from V and 1 base from J, with 15 bases in between. This CDR3 region has 16 residues.

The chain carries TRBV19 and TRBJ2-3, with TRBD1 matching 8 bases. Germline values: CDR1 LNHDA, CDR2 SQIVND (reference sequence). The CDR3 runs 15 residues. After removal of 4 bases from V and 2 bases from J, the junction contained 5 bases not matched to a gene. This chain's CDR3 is CASSKGQANTDTQYF. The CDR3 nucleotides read TGTGCCAGTAGTAAGGGACAGGCCAACACAGATACGCAGTATTTT. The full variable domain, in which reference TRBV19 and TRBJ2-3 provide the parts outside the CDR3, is DGGITQSPKYLFRKEGQNVTLSCEQNLNHDAMYWYRQDPGQGLRLIYYSQIVNDFQKGDIAEGYSVSREKKESFPLTVTSAQKNPTAFYLCASSKGQANTDTQYFGPGTRLTVL.

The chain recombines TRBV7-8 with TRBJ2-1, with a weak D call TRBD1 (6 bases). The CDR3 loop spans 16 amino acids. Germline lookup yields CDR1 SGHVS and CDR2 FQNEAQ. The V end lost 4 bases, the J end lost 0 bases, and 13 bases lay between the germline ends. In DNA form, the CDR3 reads TGTGCCAGCAGCTCCCAGGGGCAGAGCTCCTACAATGAGCAGTTCTTC. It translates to CASSSQGQSSYNEQFF.

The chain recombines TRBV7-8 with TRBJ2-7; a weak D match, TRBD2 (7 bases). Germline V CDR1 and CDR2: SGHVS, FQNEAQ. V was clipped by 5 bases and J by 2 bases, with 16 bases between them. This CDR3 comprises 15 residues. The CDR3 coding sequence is TGTGCCAGCAGCACCCTGGCGGGGGCTCCCTACGAGCAGTACTTC. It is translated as CASSTLAGAPYEQYF.